This T cell receptor (beta chain) stems from a study of T cell repertoires in ileal Crohn's disease. Background on the study: Surgery for a complication: stricturing in roughly 61%, penetrating in roughly 40%. TCRB immunosequencing input was roughly 500 nanograms of biopsy DNA per sample.

This clone is classed as medium-sized. Produced via immunoSEQ multiplex PCR; TCRdb's table is partial and in-frame only. The repertoire holds about 18,000 clones, with about 80% as singletons. Time point of the sample: inflamed ileum from the surgical specimen. Included were adult ileal or ileocolonic Crohn's patients indicated for ileocolonic resection. This CDR3 comprises 13 residues. The germline V gene encodes CDR1 SGHVS and CDR2 FNYEAQ. Trimming cost V 5 bases and J 4 bases, with 12 bases left between them. This sequence joins TRBV7-6 and TRBJ2-7; no clear D. The sample was ileal tissue. This sequence originates from an adult with Crohn's disease. The CDR3 spells CASSPAGVYEQYF. The CDR3 bases are TGTGCCAGCAGCCCGGCTGGGGTTTACGAGCAGTACTTC. Filled out from reference TRBV7-6 and TRBJ2-7, the complete variable domain reads GAGVSQSPRYKVTKRGQDVALRCDPISGHVSLYWYRQALGQGPEFLTYFNYEAQQDKSGLPNDRFSAERPEGSISTLTIQRTEQRDSAMYRCASSPAGVYEQYFGPGTRLTVT.